This entry concerns a single TCR beta chain. The entry originates in a study of blood T cell repertoires in COVID-19. Across the whole study: From the United States, Italy and Spain came samples of acute and convalescent COVID-19. PBMCs, B-cell-depleted T cells, or T cells were the source of the cDNA or gDNA that made up the material.

As processed by the authors: Estimates of nucleated cell counts were drawn from the amplification of reference gene primers. Generated by immunoSEQ multiplex PCR, the TCRdb table keeps only in-frame clones and is missing some. That table furnishes V, J and clone size, whereas the DNA furnished D and trimming. The sample contains 150,000 to 200,000 clones, about 85% of which appear only once. Losses at the gene ends were 4 bases for V and 7 bases for J; bases not matched to a gene: 9. The CDR3 spans 16 residues. Germline CDR1 and CDR2: LGHDT and YNNKEL (reference sequence). Input material: peripheral blood. This sequence was found in a woman at least 80 years old with acute or convalescent COVID-19. The rearrangement uses TRBV3-1 (or the pseudogene TRBV3-2) and TRBJ2-3; TRBD2 matches 12 bases. In DNA, the CDR3 is TGTGCCAGCAGCCCCCTCCTAGCGGGGGGGCCAAATACGCAGTATTTT. Protein: CASSPLLAGGPNTQYF.